The rows below give T cell receptor beta chains drawn from one sample of a study of cytomegalovirus exposure and HLA in healthy donors. Using immunoSEQ multiplex PCR, the repertoire was profiled, and TCRdb retains in-frame clones only, with some absent. The data show 140,000 to 150,000 clones, 88% seen once. The source material was PBMCs. These receptors were obtained from a middle-aged woman in good health and CMV-seronegative. Each CDR3 is given with its conserved first and last residue.

j_call v_call cdr3_aa
TRBJ2-7 TRBV6-5 CAISPSNYEQYF
TRBJ2-2 TRBV7-9 CASSPWGGRGTGELFF
TRBJ2-7 TRBV7-2 CASSFGGLLSGEQYF
TRBJ2-5 TRBV6-1 CASSASGGRRETQYF
TRBJ1-2 TRBV21-1 CASSQGREGSRGYTF
NA TRBV5-1 CASSLRGTSSYEQYF
TRBJ2-5 TRBV18 CASSRSGGGQETQYF
TRBJ2-7 TRBV19 CASSPSSAYEQYF
TRBJ2-3 TRBV7-9 CASSRDTDTQYF
TRBJ1-2 TRBV7-9 CASSFQTGGENGYTF
TRBJ2-7 TRBV5-1 CASSLGRESGYEQYF
TRBJ1-1 TRBV27 CASSQIRTGRTEAFF
TRBJ2-7 TRBV4-1 CASSLNLQGGAYEQYF
TRBJ1-2 TRBV5-1 CASSPDSPYGYTF
TRBJ2-7 TRBV5-1 CASSSWTGGASYEQYF
TRBJ2-1 TRBV27 CASGEGNEQFF
TRBJ1-4 TRBV30 CAWSRDWLNEKLFF
TRBJ2-7 TRBV5-4 CASSRSAEQYF
TRBJ2-1 TRBV27 CASSFRVAGRDEQFF
TRBJ1-5 TRBV27 CASSRRRGWYSQPQHF
TRBJ2-1 TRBV6-5 CASSLAGGGGEQFF
TRBJ2-5 TRBV19 CASSVSGVETQYF
TRBJ1-5 TRBV2 CASRGGNQPQHF
TRBJ1-4 TRBV6-5 CASRSRDRFEKLFF
TRBJ2-7 TRBV29-1 CSVGQGGFYEQYF
TRBJ2-5 TRBV7-3 CASSFLGDQGETQYF
TRBJ2-6 TRBV10-3 CAIRTGIGGANVLTF
TRBJ1-3 TRBV9 CASSDRGTPGNTIYF
TRBJ1-2 TRBV5-4 CASRGTGTGNYGYTF
TRBJ1-2 TRBV5-4 CASSLVGTPVGYYGYTF
TRBJ2-5 TRBV7-7 CASSRGEGETQYF
NA TRBV19 CASSQGQGALYEQYF
TRBJ1-5 TRBV10-3 CATRTGINQPQHF
TRBJ2-5 TRBV30 CAWSASGVQETQYF
TRBJ2-5 TRBV7-8 CASSPTAVSGIDGETQYF
TRBJ2-1 TRBV5-1 CASSQGLAGPGYYNEQFF
TRBJ2-7 TRBV28 CASSEPGQGSYEQYF
TRBJ1-2 TRBV2 CASSGQGDNYGYTF
TRBJ2-1 TRBV21-1 CASSKVGTGGNEQFF
TRBJ1-5 TRBV4-2 CASSQVGESGRAWQPQHF
TRBJ1-1 TRBV18 CASSPTAGGTEAFF
TRBJ2-1 TRBV19 CASSISPGGLNNEQFF
TRBJ2-7 TRBV7-6 CASNRISGRADEQYF
TRBJ2-7 TRBV7-9 CASSFSGGGPYEQYF
TRBJ1-2 TRBV15 CATSRDNSGVYGYTF
TRBJ1-2 TRBV10-3 CAHQRGEDYGYTF
TRBJ1-3 TRBV7-9 CASSLDSTLNTIYF
TRBJ2-1 TRBV28 CASSPDSGSQSYEQFF
TRBJ1-3 TRBV7-2 CASSFDRATGNTIYF
TRBJ2-2 TRBV9 CASSVIGTSNGELFF
TRBJ1-1 TRBV7-9 CASSLSGQPLNTEAFF
TRBJ2-2 TRBV5-1 CASTTGGGRGGTGELFF
TRBJ2-3 TRBV6-5 CASSIAGVADTQYF
NA TRBV6-5 CASSSFRDSRYYEQYF
TRBJ1-1 TRBV2 CASSERRDRGTEAFF
TRBJ1-4 TRBV7-7 CASSLGTGSDEKLFF
TRBJ1-1 TRBV5-1 CASSFTGVEAFF